Shown below are 2 T cell receptor beta chains from a single sample sequenced in a study of radiation and T cells in renal cell carcinoma. TCRdb's copy holds only in-frame clones and misses some; the assay was immunoSEQ multiplex PCR. The data show about 140,000 clones, with over 80% seen just once and 20% to 25% held by the top ten. As for time point: baseline pretreatment blood. Treatment noted: 15 Gy SBRT to primary tumor, nephrectomy 4 weeks later. The sequences come from blood, collected from a patient whose treatment included radiotherapy and nephrectomy. Receptors originate from a woman aged 45-60 years with renal cell carcinoma.

The V and J genes are TRBV6-5 and TRBJ2-2; 7 nucleotides line up with TRBD2. The CDR3 consists of 14 residues. The J segment lost 5 bases and the V segment lost 7 bases, leaving 7 bases of the junction unmatched. Germline V CDR1 and CDR2: MNHEY, SVGAGI. In nucleotides, the CDR3 is TGTGCCAGCACCGAAGCGGGAACTACCGGGGAGCTGTTTTTT. Translating it yields CASTEAGTTGELFF.

The genes are TRBV18 and TRBJ1-2; D gene uncertain. Germline lookup yields CDR1 KGHSH and CDR2 LQKENI. The CDR3 has 12 amino acids. Trimming shortened V by 4 bases and J by 4 bases, and 7 bases separated the two germline ends. As DNA, the CDR3 is TGTGCCAGCTCACGACCTGTCTATGGCTACACCTTC. Its protein product is CASSRPVYGYTF.